The 10 T cell receptor beta chains listed next were all sequenced from one sample in a study of human T cells and chemical hapten exposure. TCRdb processed the RACE reads anew with MiXCR; each CDR3 protein has one entry. This table holds 380,000 or so distinct CDR3 sequences, 5% to 6.5% found once. The time point was: pre-sensitization, week 0. Treatment here: therapeutic diphenylcyclopropenone sensitization with weekly scalp DPC. Sequenced here: whole blood, sampled in connection with sensitization to the hapten diphenylcyclopropenone (DPC). The receptors derive from a woman aged 18-29 years with alopecia areata. Some clones in this sample may be carry-over from other donors' samples.

This chain joins TRBV3-1 and TRBJ2-7; D gene unclear. The V gene's germline CDR1 is LGHDT and CDR2 YNNKEL (reference sequence). The ends were cut back, 5 bases at V and 3 bases at J, with 14 bases in the middle. This CDR3 comprises 14 residues. The CDR3 is CASSLVADNYEQYF. For the CDR3, the DNA is TGTGCCAGCAGCTTGGTCGCGGATAACTACGAGCAGTACTTC.

This clonotype turned up a few times. The rearrangement uses TRBV27 and TRBJ1-1; D is uncertain. This CDR3 has 13 amino acids. Trimming stripped 6 bases from V and 5 bases from J, with 13 bases between. From germline, CDR1 is MNHEY and CDR2 SMNVEV (reference sequence). CDR3 nucleotides: TGTGCCAGCAGACTACTGGGGTCGACTGAAGCTTTCTTT. Protein sequence: CASRLLGSTEAFF.

This clonotype appeared many times. The chain has TRBV3-1 and TRBJ1-1, with D tentatively TRBD1 (5 bases). The V gene's germline CDR1 is LGHDT and CDR2 YNNKEL (reference sequence). This CDR3 region has 12 residues. V lost 6 bases to trimming and J lost 5 bases, with 10 bases between them. The CDR3 spells CASSRDVTEAFF. The CDR3 nucleotides read TGTGCCAGCAGTCGGGACGTTACTGAAGCTTTCTTT.

This clonotype has only a few counts. CDR3 DNA sequence: TGTGCCAGTAGTATAGGTAGGCTGGATGAGCAGTTCTTC. Translated: CASSIGRLDEQFF. The chain recombines TRBV19 with TRBJ2-1; no reliable D call. With 1 base removed from V and 8 bases from J, the gap between germline ends came to 9 bases. This CDR3 is 13 amino acids long. CDR1 and CDR2 (germline): LNHDA, SQIVND (reference sequence).

Many counts were recorded for this clonotype. The V and J genes are TRBV5-4 and TRBJ1-1; 11 bases fit TRBD1. With 0 bases clipped from V and 5 bases from J, the junction kept 3 bases outside the gene matches. From germline, CDR1 is SGHNT and CDR2 YYREEE (reference sequence). The CDR3 sequence is 15 residues long. The CDR3 bases are TGTGCCAGCAGCTTGGCCGGGACAGGGGGAACTGAAGCTTTCTTT. It specifies CASSLAGTGGTEAFF.

The rearrangement links TRBV5-4 to TRBJ1-6; 7 nucleotides align to TRBD1. With V trimmed by 2 bases and J by 7 bases, 3 bases remained unmatched. Germline CDR1 SGHNT, CDR2 YYREEE (reference sequence). This CDR3 has 14 residues. DNA of the CDR3: TGTGCCAGCAGCTTTAACAGGGGCAATTCACCCCTCCACTTT. It is translated as CASSFNRGNSPLHF.

In its sample, this clonotype was seen many times. The chain employs TRBV6-2 or TRBV6-3 and TRBJ2-3; 7 nucleotides agree with TRBD2. J lost 2 bases, V lost 8 bases, and 10 bases had no gene match. This CDR3 has 15 residues. Germline CDR1 is MNHEY and CDR2 is SVGEGT. The CDR3, as DNA: TGTGCCAGCTCTGGACTAGACGATTACACAGATACGCAGTATTTT. Its translation is CASSGLDDYTDTQYF.

This clonotype was counted at least ten times. This chain uses TRBV24-1 with TRBJ1-4; 10 bases fit TRBD1. Looked up from germline, CDR1 is KGHDR and CDR2 is SFDVKD. The CDR3 runs to 14 residues. The junction had 5 bases not matched to a gene; V was cut back by 6 bases and J by 8 bases. Here the CDR3 reads CATSQTGGEEKLFF. CDR3 in DNA: TGTGCCACCAGTCAGACAGGGGGCGAAGAAAAACTGTTTTTT.

This clonotype occurred many times. The J gene is TRBJ1-1, the V gene TRBV12-3 or TRBV12-4, with 7 nucleotides matching TRBD1. After removal of 6 bases from V and 1 base from J, the junction contained 11 bases not matched to a gene. There are 16 residues in the CDR3. The CDR3 sequence: CASRFGQAEWNTEAFF. The CDR3 nucleotides are TGTGCCAGCAGATTTGGACAGGCTGAGTGGAACACTGAAGCTTTCTTT.

This clonotype turned up a few times. The chain recombines TRBV10-2 with TRBJ1-2; no definite D call. V lost 0 bases, J lost 1 base, and 18 bases lay in between. The CDR3 is 18 residues long. Germline CDR1 WSHSY, CDR2 SAAADI. Here the CDR3 reads CASSESTPRQPFNYGYTF. CDR3 DNA: TGCGCCAGCAGTGAGTCGACTCCAAGGCAGCCATTTAACTATGGCTACACCTTC.